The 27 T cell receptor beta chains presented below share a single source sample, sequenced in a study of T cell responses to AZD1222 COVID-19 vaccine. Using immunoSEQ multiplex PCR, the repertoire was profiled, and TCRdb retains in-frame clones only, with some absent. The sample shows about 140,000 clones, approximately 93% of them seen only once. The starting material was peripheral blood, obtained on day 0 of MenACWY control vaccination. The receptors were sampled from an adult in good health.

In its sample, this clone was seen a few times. CDR3: CATSSPSSYEQYF. CDR3 in DNA: TGTGCCACCAGCAGTCCGTCATCCTACGAGCAGTACTTC. V usage is TRBV15 and J usage is TRBJ2-7; D uncertain. Germline V lookup: CDR1 LNHNV, CDR2 YYDKDF (reference sequence). CDR3 length equals 13 residues. V was cut by 3 bases and J by 1 base, with 7 bases left in between.

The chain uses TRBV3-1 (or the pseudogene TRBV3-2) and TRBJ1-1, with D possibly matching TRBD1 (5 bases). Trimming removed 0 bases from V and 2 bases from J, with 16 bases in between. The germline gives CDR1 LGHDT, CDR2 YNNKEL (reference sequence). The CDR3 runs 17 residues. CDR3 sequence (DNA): TGTGCCAGCAGCCAAGATCCGGGTCGCACAGGCAACACTGAAGCTTTCTTT. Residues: CASSQDPGRTGNTEAFF.

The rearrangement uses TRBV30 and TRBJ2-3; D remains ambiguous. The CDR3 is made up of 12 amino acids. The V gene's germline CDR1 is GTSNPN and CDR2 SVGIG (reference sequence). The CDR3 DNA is TGTTCTGTGGGGTTTACCACAGATACGCAGTATTTT. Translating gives CSVGFTTDTQYF. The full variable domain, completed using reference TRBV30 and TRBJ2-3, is SQTIHQWPATLVQPVGSPLSLECTVEGTSNPNLYWYRQAAGRGLQLLFYSVGIGQISSEVPQNLSASRPQDRQFILSSKKLLLSDSGFYLCSVGFTTDTQYFGPGTRLTVL.

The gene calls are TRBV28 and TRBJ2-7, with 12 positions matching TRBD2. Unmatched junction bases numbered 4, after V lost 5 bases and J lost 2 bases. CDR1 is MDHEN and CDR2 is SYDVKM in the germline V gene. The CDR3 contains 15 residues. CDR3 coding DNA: TGTGCCAGCAGTCGTCGGACTAGCGGGGCCTACGAGCAGTACTTC. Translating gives CASSRRTSGAYEQYF.

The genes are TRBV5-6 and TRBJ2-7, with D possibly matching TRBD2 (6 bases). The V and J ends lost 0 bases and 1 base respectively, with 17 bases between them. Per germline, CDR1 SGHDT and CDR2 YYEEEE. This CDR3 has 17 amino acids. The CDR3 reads CASSLDGRSSESYEQYF. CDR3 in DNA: TGTGCCAGCAGCTTGGACGGACGGTCTAGCGAGTCCTACGAGCAGTACTTC.

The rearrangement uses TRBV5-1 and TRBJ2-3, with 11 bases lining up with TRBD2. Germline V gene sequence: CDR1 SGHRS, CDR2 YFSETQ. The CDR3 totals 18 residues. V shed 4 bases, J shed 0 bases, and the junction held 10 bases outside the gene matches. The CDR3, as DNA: TGCGCCAGCAGCAAGAAACTAGCGGGGGTAGTGAGCACAGATACGCAGTATTTT. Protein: CASSKKLAGVVSTDTQYF.

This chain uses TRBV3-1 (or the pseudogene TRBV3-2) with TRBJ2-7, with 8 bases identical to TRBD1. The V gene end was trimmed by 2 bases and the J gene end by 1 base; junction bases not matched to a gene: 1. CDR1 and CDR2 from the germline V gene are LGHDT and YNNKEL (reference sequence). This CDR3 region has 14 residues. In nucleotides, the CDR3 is TGTGCCAGCAGCCAACAGGGGGCTTCCTACGAGCAGTACTTC. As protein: CASSQQGASYEQYF.

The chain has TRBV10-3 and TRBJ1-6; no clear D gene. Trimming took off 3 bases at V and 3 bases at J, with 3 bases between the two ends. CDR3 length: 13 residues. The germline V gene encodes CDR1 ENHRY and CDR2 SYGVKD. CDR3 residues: CAISDSYNSPLHF. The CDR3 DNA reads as TGTGCCATCAGTGACAGCTATAATTCACCCCTCCACTTT.

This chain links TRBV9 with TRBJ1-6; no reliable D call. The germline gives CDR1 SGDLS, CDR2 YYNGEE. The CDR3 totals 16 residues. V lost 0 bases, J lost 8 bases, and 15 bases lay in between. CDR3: CASSVGGTFIDSPLHF. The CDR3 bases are TGTGCCAGCAGCGTAGGGGGAACATTTATTGATTCACCCCTCCACTTT.

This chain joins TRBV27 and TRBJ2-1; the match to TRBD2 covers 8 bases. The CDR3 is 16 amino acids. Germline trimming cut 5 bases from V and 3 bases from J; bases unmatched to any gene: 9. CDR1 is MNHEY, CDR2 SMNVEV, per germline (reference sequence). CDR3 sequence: CASSLAVREDYNEQFF. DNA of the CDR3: TGTGCCAGCAGTCTAGCGGTGCGGGAGGACTACAATGAGCAGTTCTTC.

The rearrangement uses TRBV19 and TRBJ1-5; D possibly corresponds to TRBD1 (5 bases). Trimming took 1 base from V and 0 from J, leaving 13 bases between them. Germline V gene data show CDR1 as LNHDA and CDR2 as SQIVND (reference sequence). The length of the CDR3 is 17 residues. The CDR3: CASSIVRQQYSNQPQHF. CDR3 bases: TGTGCCAGTAGTATAGTCAGACAGCAATATAGCAATCAGCCCCAGCATTTT.

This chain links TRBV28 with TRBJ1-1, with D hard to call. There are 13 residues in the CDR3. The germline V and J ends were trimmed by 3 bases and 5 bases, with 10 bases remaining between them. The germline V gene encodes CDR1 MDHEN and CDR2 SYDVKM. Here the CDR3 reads CASSFRVLTEAFF. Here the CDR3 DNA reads TGTGCCAGCAGTTTCCGGGTCTTAACTGAAGCTTTCTTT. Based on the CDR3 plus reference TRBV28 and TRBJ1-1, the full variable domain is DVKVTQSSRYLVKRTGEKVFLECVQDMDHENMFWYRQDPGLGLRLIYFSYDVKMKEKGDIPEGYSVSREKKERFSLILESASTNQTSMYLCASSFRVLTEAFFGQGTRLTVV.

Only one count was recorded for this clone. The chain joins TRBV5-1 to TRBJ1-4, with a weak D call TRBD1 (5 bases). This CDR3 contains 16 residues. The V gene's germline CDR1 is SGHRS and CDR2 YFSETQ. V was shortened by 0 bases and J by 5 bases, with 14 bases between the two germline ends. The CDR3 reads CASSLAPTVLNEKLFF. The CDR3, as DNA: TGCGCCAGCAGCTTGGCCCCGACAGTACTAAATGAAAAACTGTTTTTT. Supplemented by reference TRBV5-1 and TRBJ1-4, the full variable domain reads KAGVTQTPRYLIKTRGQQVTLSCSPISGHRSVSWYQQTPGQGLQFLFEYFSETQRNKGNFPGRFSGRQFSNSRSEMNVSTLELGDSALYLCASSLAPTVLNEKLFFGSGTQLSVL.

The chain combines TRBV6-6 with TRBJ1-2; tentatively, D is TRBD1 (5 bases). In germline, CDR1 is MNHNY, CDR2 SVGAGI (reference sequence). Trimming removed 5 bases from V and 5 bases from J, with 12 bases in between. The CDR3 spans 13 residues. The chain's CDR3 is CASSPQGGYGYTF. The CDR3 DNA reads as TGTGCCAGCAGTCCCCAGGGCGGATATGGCTACACCTTC.

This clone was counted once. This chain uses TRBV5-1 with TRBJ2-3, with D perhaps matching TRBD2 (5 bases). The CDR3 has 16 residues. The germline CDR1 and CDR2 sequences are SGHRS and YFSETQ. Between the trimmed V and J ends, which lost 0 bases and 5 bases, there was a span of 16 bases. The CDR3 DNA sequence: TGCGCCAGCAGCTTGGAGGTAGCCGGGGTAAGAGATACGCAGTATTTT. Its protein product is CASSLEVAGVRDTQYF.

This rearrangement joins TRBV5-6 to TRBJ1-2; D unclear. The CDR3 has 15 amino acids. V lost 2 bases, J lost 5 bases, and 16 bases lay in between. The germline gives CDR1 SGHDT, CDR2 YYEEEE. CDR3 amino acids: CASSFREPGYYGYTF. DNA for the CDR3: TGTGCCAGCAGCTTCCGGGAACCCGGCTATTATGGCTACACCTTC.

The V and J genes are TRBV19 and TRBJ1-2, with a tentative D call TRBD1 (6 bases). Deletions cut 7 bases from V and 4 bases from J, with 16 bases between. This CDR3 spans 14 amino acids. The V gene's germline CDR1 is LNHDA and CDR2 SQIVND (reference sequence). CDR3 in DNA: TGTGCCAGTATGGGGAAACAGGGAATCTATGGCTACACCTTC. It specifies CASMGKQGIYGYTF.

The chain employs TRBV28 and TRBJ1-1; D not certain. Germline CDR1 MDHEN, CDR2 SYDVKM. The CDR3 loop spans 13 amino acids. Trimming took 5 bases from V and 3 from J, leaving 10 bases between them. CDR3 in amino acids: CASSPTLYTEAFF. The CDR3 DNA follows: TGTGCCAGCAGTCCCACTTTATACACTGAAGCTTTCTTT. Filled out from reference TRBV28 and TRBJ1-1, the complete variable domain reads DVKVTQSSRYLVKRTGEKVFLECVQDMDHENMFWYRQDPGLGLRLIYFSYDVKMKEKGDIPEGYSVSREKKERFSLILESASTNQTSMYLCASSPTLYTEAFFGQGTRLTVV.

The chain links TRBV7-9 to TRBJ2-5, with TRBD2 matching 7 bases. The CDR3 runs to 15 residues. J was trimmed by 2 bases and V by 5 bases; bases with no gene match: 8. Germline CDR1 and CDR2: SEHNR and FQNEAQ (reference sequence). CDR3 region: CASSPRGVPQETQYF. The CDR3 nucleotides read TGTGCCAGCAGCCCACGGGGGGTTCCGCAAGAGACCCAGTACTTC.

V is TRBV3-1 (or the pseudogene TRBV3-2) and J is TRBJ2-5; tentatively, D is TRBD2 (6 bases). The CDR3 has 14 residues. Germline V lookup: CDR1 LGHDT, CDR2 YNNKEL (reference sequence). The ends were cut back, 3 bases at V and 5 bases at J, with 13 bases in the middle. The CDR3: CASSHLGGWETQYF. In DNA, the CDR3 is TGTGCCAGCAGCCACCTTGGGGGGTGGGAGACCCAGTACTTC.

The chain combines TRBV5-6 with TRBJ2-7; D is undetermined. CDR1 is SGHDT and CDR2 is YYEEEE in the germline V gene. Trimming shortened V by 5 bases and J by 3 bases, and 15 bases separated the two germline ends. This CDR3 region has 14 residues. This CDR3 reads CASSTSNTFYEQYF. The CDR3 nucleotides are TGTGCCAGCAGTACTTCTAACACTTTCTACGAGCAGTACTTC.

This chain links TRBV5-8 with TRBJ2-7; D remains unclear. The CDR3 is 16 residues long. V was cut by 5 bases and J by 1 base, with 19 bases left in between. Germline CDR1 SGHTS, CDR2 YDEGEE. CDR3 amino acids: CASSYYLIGGSYEQYF. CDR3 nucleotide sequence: TGTGCCAGCAGTTATTATTTAATTGGCGGTTCCTACGAGCAGTACTTC. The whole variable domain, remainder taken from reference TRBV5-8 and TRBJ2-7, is EAGVTQSPTHLIKTRGQQATLRCSPISGHTSVYWYQQALGLGLQFLLWYDEGEERNRGNFPPRFSGRQFPNYSSELNVNALELEDSALYLCASSYYLIGGSYEQYFGPGTRLTVT.

The CDR3 here is CATWGWTEAFF. The CDR3 region has the DNA TGTGCCACGTGGGGATGGACTGAAGCTTTCTTT. The chain recombines TRBV28 with TRBJ1-1; the D is unclear. The V gene lost 10 bases and the J gene lost 5 bases, with 11 bases spanning the gap. The germline gives CDR1 MDHEN, CDR2 SYDVKM. The length of the CDR3 is 11 residues.

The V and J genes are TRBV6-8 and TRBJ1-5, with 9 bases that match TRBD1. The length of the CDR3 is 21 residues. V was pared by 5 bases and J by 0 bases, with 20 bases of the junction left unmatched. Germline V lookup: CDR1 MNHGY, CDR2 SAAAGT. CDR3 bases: TGTGCCAGCAGTGAGCTTAGAACCCGGGACAGGGAATTTCATAGCAATCAGCCCCAGCATTTT. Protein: CASSELRTRDREFHSNQPQHF.

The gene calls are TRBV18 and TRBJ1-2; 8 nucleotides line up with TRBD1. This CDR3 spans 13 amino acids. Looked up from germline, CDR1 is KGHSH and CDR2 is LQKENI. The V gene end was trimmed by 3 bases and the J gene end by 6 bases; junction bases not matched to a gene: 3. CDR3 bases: TGTGCCAGCTCACCGGAACAGGGGGATGGCTACACCTTC. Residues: CASSPEQGDGYTF.

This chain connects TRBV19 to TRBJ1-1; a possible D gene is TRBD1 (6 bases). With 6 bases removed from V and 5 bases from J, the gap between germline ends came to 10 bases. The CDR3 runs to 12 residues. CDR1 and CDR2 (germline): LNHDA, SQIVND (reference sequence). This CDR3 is CASRVGTTEAFF. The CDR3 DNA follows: TGTGCCAGTAGAGTCGGGACAACTGAAGCTTTCTTT.

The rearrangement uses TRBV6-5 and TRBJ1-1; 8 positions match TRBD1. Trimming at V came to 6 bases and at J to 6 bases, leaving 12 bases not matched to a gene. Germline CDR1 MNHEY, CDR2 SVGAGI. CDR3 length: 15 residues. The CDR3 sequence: CASSETGARSAEAFF. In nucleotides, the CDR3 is TGTGCCAGCAGCGAGACAGGGGCCCGGAGCGCTGAAGCTTTCTTT.